This T cell receptor beta chain was obtained from a study of PD-L1 blockade in urothelial cancer (TCRdb year 2017). For context, the study as a whole: Therapy was started around 2014 for all patients, and atezolizumab 1,200 mg was administered intravenously every 3 weeks. Pretreatment tumor samples, along with matched peripheral blood collected serially before and after atezolizumab treatment, underwent TCR sequencing. Approximately 30 patients had pretreatment blood TCR-seq, some 25 had at least one posttreatment blood collection, and some 25 had tumor TCR-seq. Nine patients achieved durable clinical benefit and around 19 did not. The study, an exploratory multi-omic analysis, examined somatic, immune and clinical correlates of response to PD-L1 blockade with atezolizumab in urothelial cancer. About 90% of the roughly 29 patients were identified as males with urothelial cancer of bladder origin, and a prior smoking history was reported by 18 of 29 patients. A median of 141,255 T cells and fewer than 85,000 unique TCRs was obtained from blood samples, and a median clonality of around 0.072 was observed. Blood samples were analyzed 3 weeks after the start of treatment (second dose) and 6 weeks after the start of treatment. Progression-free survival longer than 6 months counted as durable clinical benefit, and TCR features were additionally tested against both progression-free and overall survival. In the same patients, whole exome sequencing and RNA sequencing of pretreatment tumors were performed in addition to TCR sequencing. An ECOG performance status of 0 or 1 was recorded for the patients, and 0 to 3 prior chemotherapy regimens had been received by the patients. Study-wide findings and limitations: Improved progression-free and overall survival was found to be associated with pretreatment peripheral blood TCR clonality below the median. Patients with durable benefit showed greater expansion of tumor-associated TCR clones in peripheral blood 3 weeks after starting treatment (n of about 21, p = 0.022). Because of the small sample size (n ≈ 31) and the many exploratory analyses performed, the results are intended to be regarded as hypothesis-generating.

The time point label corresponds to: pretreatment peripheral blood. The cohort comprised nearly 30 patients with locally advanced or metastatic urothelial carcinoma treated at Memorial Sloan Kettering on a trial protocol. Peripheral blood mononuclear cells were collected pretreatment and during treatment, at between 1 and 8 total time points per patient. The Qiagen DNeasy Blood extraction kit was used to purify genomic DNA from total PBMCs and tumor samples. PBMCs were collected pretreatment and during treatment and were isolated and stored as previously described. The germline V gene encodes CDR1 SNHLY and CDR2 FYNNEI. V is pared back by 5 bases and J by 1 base, with 14 bases lying between the germline termini. Taken from cysteine to phenylalanine, the CDR3 has 15 residues. The kept DNA is CDR3 alone, 45 bases in frame from the first base. For this clone: Its antigen is not yet known. Base-call qualities are not available, and no considerably larger clone is one nucleotide away.

Each PCR received spiked-in synthetic TCR analog templates so that absolute template abundance could be estimated from read counts. TCRbeta CDR3 regions were amplified from genomic DNA with bias-controlled V and J gene primers using the immunoSEQ assay. Sequencing of rearranged TCRbeta segments was done at approximately 20X coverage. As for how the authors treated the data: Sequencing errors were corrected by clustering and CDR3s were annotated against IMGT to assign V, D and J genes. Out-of-frame and stop-codon sequences were excluded, and only productive TCRbeta rearrangements were used in downstream analyses. Clonality was calculated as one minus the Shannon entropy normalized by the log of the number of unique productive sequences. Clones differing between time points or between blood and tumor were identified by Fisher's exact test with Benjamini-Hochberg correction at adjusted p below 0.01. Entries here come from immuneACCESS through TCRdb and include only in-frame sequences with V and J called. Some clones fail to appear in such tables; in the studies checked, an unresolved V gene covers under half of the shortfall, and the cause of the remainder is unknown. The V and J calls and the clone size are those of that table, but D and trimming were determined from the DNA. The sample has 90,000 to 100,000 clones on record, nearly 90% of them singletons. The ten top clones hold 1.5% to 2% of the sample.

Sequences were derived from PBMCs, sampled around atezolizumab (anti-PD-L1) treatment. This clonotype was obtained from a man between 60 and 75 years old with urothelial cancer. In this chain, TRBV2 is recombined with TRBJ1-2, with a tentative D gene TRBD1 over 6 matching bases. The bases are TGTGCCAGCAGTCGCCGGGACACTAATAACTATGGCTACACCTTC. Its product reads: CASSRRDTNNYGYTF.